The 10 T cell receptor beta chains reported below all come from one sample, sequenced in a study of blood T cell repertoires in COVID-19. This table comes from immunoSEQ multiplex PCR, and its TCRdb copy is limited to in-frame clones, with some not included. Of under 350,000 clones in the sample, around 83% were seen once. The sequenced sample was peripheral blood. These receptors were taken from a man aged 18 to 30 with active or convalescent COVID-19.

The V call is TRBV2, the J call TRBJ2-7; maybe TRBD1 (6 bases). The V end was cut by 11 bases, the J end by 1 base, with 12 bases between. The CDR3 is 12 residues long. Germline V lookup: CDR1 SNHLY, CDR2 FYNNEI. The CDR3 DNA follows: TGTGCCTTAGAGGACAGATCCTACGAGCAGTACTTC. Translation gives CALEDRSYEQYF.

This chain uses TRBV30 with TRBJ1-2; D is perhaps TRBD1 (6 bases). Per germline, CDR1 GTSNPN and CDR2 SVGIG (reference sequence). V was shortened by 0 bases and J by 8 bases, with 10 bases between the two germline ends. This CDR3 has 12 amino acids. DNA for the CDR3: TGTGCCTGGAGTGTACAGGGTTGGGGCTACACCTTC. Protein product: CAWSVQGWGYTF.

The chain is built from TRBV28 and TRBJ1-4; D may be TRBD1 (6 bases). Trimming removed 3 bases at V and 6 bases at J, with 11 bases between. The CDR3 has 14 residues. The germline V gene encodes CDR1 MDHEN and CDR2 SYDVKM. In DNA, the CDR3 is TGTGCCAGCAGTTTGGGGGGGCAGGATGAAAAACTGTTTTTT. Translating it yields CASSLGGQDEKLFF.

V is TRBV4-3 and J is TRBJ2-7; 14 bases match TRBD2. Germline trimming cut 4 bases from V and 9 bases from J; bases unmatched to any gene: 8. The CDR3 covers 15 residues. CDR1 is LGHNA, CDR2 YSLEER, per germline. The CDR3 region is CASSPNSGLAGVQYF. The CDR3 DNA is TGCGCCAGCAGCCCCAATTCGGGACTAGCGGGAGTGCAGTACTTC.

CDR3 sequence reads: CASSYSYLAGNTEAFF. In nucleotides, the CDR3 is TGTGCCAGCAGTTACTCGTACCTTGCCGGGAACACTGAAGCTTTCTTT. The chain links TRBV6-5 to TRBJ1-1; D call uncertain. CDR1 is MNHEY, CDR2 SVGAGI, per germline. V lost 0 bases and J lost 1, with 12 bases in between. This CDR3 is built from 16 residues.

The chain is built from TRBV10-3 and TRBJ2-1; maybe TRBD2 (7 bases). The length of the CDR3 is 14 residues. The germline V gene encodes CDR1 ENHRY and CDR2 SYGVKD. V lost 8 bases and J 8 bases, leaving 19 bases between the germline ends. The CDR3 DNA follows: TGTGCCATCGGGTCGCGGGGGCTTGGGGATGAGCAGTTCTTC. Residues: CAIGSRGLGDEQFF.

CDR3 region: CASSLARLAGGRNEQFF. CDR3 bases: TGTGCCAGCAGCTTAGCGCGGTTAGCGGGAGGGCGAAATGAGCAGTTCTTC. The rearrangement joins TRBV7-9 to TRBJ2-1; 11 bases match TRBD2. Germline V CDR1 and CDR2: SEHNR, FQNEAQ (reference sequence). The V gene end was trimmed by 0 bases and the J gene end by 7 bases; junction bases not matched to a gene: 8. CDR3 length equals 17 residues.

The gene calls are TRBV19 and TRBJ1-5; D is unresolved. V was clipped by 5 bases and J by 2 bases, with 7 bases between them. Germline CDR1 reads LNHDA; CDR2 reads SQIVND (reference sequence). The CDR3 consists of 13 residues. Here the CDR3 reads CASSQFGNQPQHF. The CDR3 DNA is TGTGCCAGTAGTCAGTTCGGCAATCAGCCCCAGCATTTT.

The chain joins TRBV30 to TRBJ1-6; D is perhaps TRBD1 (5 bases). The CDR3 extends over 14 amino acids. V was shortened by 0 bases and J by 8 bases, with 11 bases between the two germline ends. CDR1 and CDR2 (germline): GTSNPN, SVGIG (reference sequence). The CDR3: CAWSVPGMDSPLHF. CDR3 nucleotides: TGTGCCTGGAGTGTACCAGGGATGGATTCACCCCTCCACTTT. Looking up the rest from reference TRBV30 and TRBJ1-6 gives the full variable domain: SQTIHQWPATLVQPVGSPLSLECTVEGTSNPNLYWYRQAAGRGLQLLFYSVGIGQISSEVPQNLSASRPQDRQFILSSKKLLLSDSGFYLCAWSVPGMDSPLHFGNGTRLTVT.

A single count supports this clone. The chain has TRBV6-6 and TRBJ1-2, with a tentative D call TRBD1 (5 bases). V lost 5 bases to trimming and J lost 6 bases, with 13 bases between them. The length of the CDR3 is 13 residues. Germline CDR1 reads MNHNY; CDR2 reads SVGAGI (reference sequence). This chain's CDR3 is CASSTSAGHGYTF. CDR3 nucleotide sequence: TGTGCCAGCAGTACCTCGGCAGGGCATGGCTACACCTTC.